This entry lists 9 T cell receptor beta chains sequenced from one sample in a study of blood T cell repertoires in COVID-19. Sequenced by immunoSEQ multiplex PCR; TCRdb stores in-frame clones only, minus some. Altogether approximately 360,000 clones are present, roughly 90% being singletons, with the ten largest covering around 0.95%. The sequenced sample was PBMCs or T cells enriched from blood (not recorded which). These receptors were collected from a woman aged 25 to 39 with acute COVID-19.

The chain links TRBV19 to TRBJ1-1; 8 nucleotides match TRBD1. J lost 3 bases, V lost 4 bases, and 10 bases had no gene match. The CDR3 has 16 residues. Germline CDR1 LNHDA, CDR2 SQIVND (reference sequence). The CDR3 here is CASSRQQGAVDTEAFF. As DNA, the CDR3 is TGTGCCAGTAGTAGGCAGCAGGGGGCGGTGGACACTGAAGCTTTCTTT.

The chain couples TRBV4-2 to TRBJ2-7, with 7 nucleotides matching TRBD2. CDR1 and CDR2 from the germline V gene are LGHNA and YNFKEQ. The CDR3 length is 14 residues. Trimming took 1 base from V and 4 from J; bases not matched to a gene: 4. CDR3 amino acids: CASSQGGGGYEQYF. The CDR3 DNA reads as TGTGCCAGCAGCCAAGGGGGGGGAGGGTACGAGCAGTACTTC.

The chain has TRBV5-4 and TRBJ1-1, with no clear D. Per germline, CDR1 SGHNT and CDR2 YYREEE (reference sequence). Deletions cut 4 bases from V and 2 bases from J, with 9 bases between. The CDR3 totals 13 residues. Here the CDR3 reads CASSTQSNTEAFF. The DNA of the CDR3 is TGTGCCAGCAGCACACAGAGCAACACTGAAGCTTTCTTT.

The chain recombines TRBV9 with TRBJ2-1, with TRBD1 identical over 9 bases. The CDR3 runs 15 residues. The V segment lost 2 bases and the J segment 4 bases; nucleotides outside the gene matches: 4. CDR1 is SGDLS, CDR2 YYNGEE, per germline. CDR3: CASSVGTGSYNEQFF. CDR3 DNA: TGTGCCAGCAGCGTGGGGACAGGGTCATACAATGAGCAGTTCTTC.

The J gene is TRBJ2-1, the V gene TRBV7-3; the D gene is possibly TRBD2 (6 bases). CDR3 length: 15 amino acids. Germline V CDR1 and CDR2: SGHTA, FQGTGA. V was pared by 5 bases and J by 6 bases, with 17 bases between. The CDR3 sequence is CASSGSSGRGNEQFF. Here the CDR3 DNA reads TGTGCCAGCAGCGGAAGTAGCGGTAGGGGCAATGAGCAGTTCTTC.

V and J are TRBV4-1 and TRBJ2-7; weak D call: TRBD2 (5 bases). The germline CDR1 and CDR2 sequences are MGHRA and YSYEKL. The CDR3 totals 15 residues. With 1 base removed from V and 0 bases from J, the gap between germline ends came to 10 bases. The CDR3 coding sequence is TGCGCCAGCAGCCAAGTGCCGGGGAGCTCCTACGAGCAGTACTTC. This translates into CASSQVPGSSYEQYF.

This clone was detected only once. V is TRBV5-6 and J is TRBJ1-1, with a possible D match to TRBD1 (5 bases). The V end lost 0 bases, the J end lost 0 bases, and 15 bases lay between the germline ends. The CDR3 loop spans 17 amino acids. Per the germline V gene, CDR1 is SGHDT and CDR2 is YYEEEE. CDR3 sequence (DNA): TGTGCCAGCAGCTTGGCCCTCGGGGGTTCCCTGAACACTGAAGCTTTCTTT. Encoded protein: CASSLALGGSLNTEAFF.

The chain carries TRBV2 and TRBJ1-2; TRBD1 agrees at 9 bases. V shed 2 bases, J shed 4 bases, and the junction held 5 bases outside the gene matches. Germline V lookup: CDR1 SNHLY, CDR2 FYNNEI. The CDR3 length is 15 residues. CDR3: CASSELMTGGYGYTF. CDR3 nucleotides: TGTGCCAGCAGTGAACTTATGACAGGGGGCTATGGCTACACCTTC.

The V gene is TRBV7-9, the J gene TRBJ1-1; a possible D gene is TRBD1 (6 bases). V was shortened by 5 bases and J by 3 bases, with 19 bases between the two germline ends. Germline CDR1 reads SEHNR; CDR2 reads FQNEAQ (reference sequence). The CDR3 has 16 amino acids. The CDR3 region is CASSQRALQGDTEAFF. CDR3 coding DNA: TGTGCCAGCAGCCAACGGGCTCTACAGGGCGACACTGAAGCTTTCTTT.